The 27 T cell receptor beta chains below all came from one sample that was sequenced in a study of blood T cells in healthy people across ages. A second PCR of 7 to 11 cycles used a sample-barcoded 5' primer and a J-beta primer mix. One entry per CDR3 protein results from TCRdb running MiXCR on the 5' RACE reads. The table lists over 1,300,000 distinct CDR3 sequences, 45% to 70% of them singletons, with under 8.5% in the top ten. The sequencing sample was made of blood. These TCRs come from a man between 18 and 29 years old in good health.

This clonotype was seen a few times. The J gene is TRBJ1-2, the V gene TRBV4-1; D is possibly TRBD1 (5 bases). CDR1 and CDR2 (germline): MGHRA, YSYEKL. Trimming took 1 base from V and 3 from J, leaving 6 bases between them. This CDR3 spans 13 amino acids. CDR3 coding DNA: TGCGCCAGCAGCCAAGTGACAGACTATGGCTACACCTTC. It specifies CASSQVTDYGYTF.

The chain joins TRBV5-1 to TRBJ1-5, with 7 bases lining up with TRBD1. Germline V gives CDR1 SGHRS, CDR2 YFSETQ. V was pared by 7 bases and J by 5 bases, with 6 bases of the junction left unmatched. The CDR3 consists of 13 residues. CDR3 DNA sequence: TGCGCCAGCGCACAGGGGTGGGATCAGCCCCAGCATTTT. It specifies CASAQGWDQPQHF.

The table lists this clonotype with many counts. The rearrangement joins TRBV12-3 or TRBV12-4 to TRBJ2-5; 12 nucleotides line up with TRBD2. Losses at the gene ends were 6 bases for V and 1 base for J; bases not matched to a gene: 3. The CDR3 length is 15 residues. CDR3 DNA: TGTGCCAGCAGCCCGGGACTAGCGGGCCAAGAGACCCAGTACTTC. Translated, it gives CASSPGLAGQETQYF.

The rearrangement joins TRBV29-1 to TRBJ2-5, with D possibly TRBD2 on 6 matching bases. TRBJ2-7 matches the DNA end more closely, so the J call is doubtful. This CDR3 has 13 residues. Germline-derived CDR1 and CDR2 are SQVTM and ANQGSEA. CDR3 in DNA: TGCAGCGCCGGAGGAGGGGTGGGACACGAGCAGTACTTC. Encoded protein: CSAGGGVGHEQYF.

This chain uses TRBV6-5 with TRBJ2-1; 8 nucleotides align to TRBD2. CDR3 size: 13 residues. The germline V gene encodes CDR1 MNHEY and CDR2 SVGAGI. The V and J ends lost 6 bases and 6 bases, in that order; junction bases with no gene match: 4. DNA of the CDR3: TGTGCCAGCAGACTAGCGGTGAGCAATGAGCAGTTCTTC. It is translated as CASRLAVSNEQFF.

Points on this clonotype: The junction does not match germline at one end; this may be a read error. The DNA of the CDR3 is TGTGCAAGCAGTCGACAGACACATGGCTACACCTTC. This gives the protein CASSRQTHGYTF. V and J are TRBV6-2 or TRBV6-3 and TRBJ1-2; the D gene is possibly TRBD1 (5 bases). CDR1 is MNHEY and CDR2 is SVGEGT in the germline V gene. The CDR3 has 12 amino acids.

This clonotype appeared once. CDR3 sequence reads: CAISDRRVGARYQPQHF. CDR3 DNA sequence: TGTGCCATCAGTGACCGGAGGGTCGGGGCCCGTTATCAGCCCCAGCATTTT. The chain uses TRBV10-3 and TRBJ1-5; tentatively, D is TRBD1 (5 bases). V lost 3 bases, J lost 5 bases, and 20 bases lay in between. The CDR3 is 17 amino acids. Germline V gives CDR1 ENHRY, CDR2 SYGVKD.

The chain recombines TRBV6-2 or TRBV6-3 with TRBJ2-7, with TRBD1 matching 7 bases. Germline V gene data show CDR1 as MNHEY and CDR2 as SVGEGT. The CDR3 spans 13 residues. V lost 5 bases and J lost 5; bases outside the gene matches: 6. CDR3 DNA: TGTGCCAGCAGTGATAGAACAGGGGACGAGCAGTACTTC. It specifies CASSDRTGDEQYF.

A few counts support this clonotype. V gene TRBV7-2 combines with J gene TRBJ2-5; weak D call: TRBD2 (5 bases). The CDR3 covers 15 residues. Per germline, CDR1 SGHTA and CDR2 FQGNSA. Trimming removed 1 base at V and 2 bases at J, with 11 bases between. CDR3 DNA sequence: TGTGCCAGCAGCTTAGTCGGGCGGGTACAAGAGACCCAGTACTTC. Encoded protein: CASSLVGRVQETQYF.

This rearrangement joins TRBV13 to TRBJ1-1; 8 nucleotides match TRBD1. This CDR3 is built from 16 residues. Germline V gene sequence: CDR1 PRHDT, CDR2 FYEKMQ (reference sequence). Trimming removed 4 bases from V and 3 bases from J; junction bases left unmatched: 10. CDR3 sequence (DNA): TGTGCCAGCAGCTGGACCGGGACAGGCTTTGACACTGAAGCTTTCTTT. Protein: CASSWTGTGFDTEAFF.

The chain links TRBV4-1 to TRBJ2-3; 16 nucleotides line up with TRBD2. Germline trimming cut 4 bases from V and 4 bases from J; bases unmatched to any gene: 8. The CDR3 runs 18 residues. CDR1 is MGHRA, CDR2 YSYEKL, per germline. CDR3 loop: CASSLKAGLAGGPDTQYF. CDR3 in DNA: TGCGCCAGCAGCCTAAAAGCGGGACTAGCGGGAGGGCCAGATACGCAGTATTTT.

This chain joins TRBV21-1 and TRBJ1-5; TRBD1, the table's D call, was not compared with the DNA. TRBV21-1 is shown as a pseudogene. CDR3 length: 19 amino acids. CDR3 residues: CASSNKLIGARTGNQPQHF. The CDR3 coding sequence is TGTGCCAGCAGCAATAAATTGATCGGGGCCAGGACGGGGAATCAGCCCCAGCATTTT.

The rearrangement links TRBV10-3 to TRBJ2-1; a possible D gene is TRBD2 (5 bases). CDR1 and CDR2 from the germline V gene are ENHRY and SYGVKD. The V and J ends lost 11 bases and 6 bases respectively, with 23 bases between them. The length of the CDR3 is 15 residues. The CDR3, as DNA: TGTGCCTCCATGCCGGGTCCTACTACTAGCAATGAGCAGTTCTTC. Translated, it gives CASMPGPTTSNEQFF.

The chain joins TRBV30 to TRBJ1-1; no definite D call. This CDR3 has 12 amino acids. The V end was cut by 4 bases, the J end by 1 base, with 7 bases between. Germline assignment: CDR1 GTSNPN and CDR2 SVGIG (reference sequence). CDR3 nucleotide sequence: TGTGCCTGGACCCCGCGGAACACTGAAGCTTTCTTT. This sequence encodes CAWTPRNTEAFF.

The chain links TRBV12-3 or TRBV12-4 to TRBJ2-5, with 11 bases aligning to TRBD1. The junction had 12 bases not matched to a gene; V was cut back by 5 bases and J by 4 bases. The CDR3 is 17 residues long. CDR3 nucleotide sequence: TGTGCCAGCAGTGCCCGGACAGGGGGCGCAAGGAGAGAGACCCAGTACTTC. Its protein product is CASSARTGGARRETQYF.

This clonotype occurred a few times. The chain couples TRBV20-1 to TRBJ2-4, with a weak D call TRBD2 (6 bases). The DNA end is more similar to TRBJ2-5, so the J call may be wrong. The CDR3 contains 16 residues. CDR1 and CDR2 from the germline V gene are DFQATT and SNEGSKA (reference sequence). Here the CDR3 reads CSARDSLAPLQETQYF. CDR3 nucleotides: TGCAGTGCTAGAGATAGCCTAGCGCCTCTCCAAGAGACCCAGTACTTC.

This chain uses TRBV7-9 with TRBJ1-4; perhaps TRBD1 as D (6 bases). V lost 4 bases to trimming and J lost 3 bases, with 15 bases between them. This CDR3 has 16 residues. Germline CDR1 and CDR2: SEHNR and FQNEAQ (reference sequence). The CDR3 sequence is CASSSNRESANEKLFF. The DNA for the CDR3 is TGTGCCAGCAGCTCTAACAGGGAAAGTGCTAATGAAAAACTGTTTTTT.

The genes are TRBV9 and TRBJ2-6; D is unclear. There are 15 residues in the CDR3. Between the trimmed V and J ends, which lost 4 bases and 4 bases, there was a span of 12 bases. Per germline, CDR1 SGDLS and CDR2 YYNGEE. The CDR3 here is CASSPYASGANVLTF. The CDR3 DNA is TGTGCCAGCAGCCCTTACGCCTCCGGGGCCAACGTCCTGACTTTC.

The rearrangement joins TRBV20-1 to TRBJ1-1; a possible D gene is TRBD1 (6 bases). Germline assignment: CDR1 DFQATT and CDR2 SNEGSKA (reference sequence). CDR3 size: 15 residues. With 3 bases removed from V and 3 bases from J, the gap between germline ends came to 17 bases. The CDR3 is CSARSYGGPDTEAFF. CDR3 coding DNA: TGCAGTGCTAGGTCCTACGGGGGGCCGGACACTGAAGCTTTCTTT.

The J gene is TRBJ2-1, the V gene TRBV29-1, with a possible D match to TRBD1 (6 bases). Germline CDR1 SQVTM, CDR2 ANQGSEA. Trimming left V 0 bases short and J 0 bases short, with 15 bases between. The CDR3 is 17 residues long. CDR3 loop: CSVEDPSGTHSYNEQFF. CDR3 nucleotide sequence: TGCAGCGTTGAAGATCCATCCGGGACACACTCCTACAATGAGCAGTTCTTC.

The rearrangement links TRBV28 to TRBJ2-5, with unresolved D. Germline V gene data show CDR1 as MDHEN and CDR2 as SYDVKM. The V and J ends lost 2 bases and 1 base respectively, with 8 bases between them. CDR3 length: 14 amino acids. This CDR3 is CASSLGGFQETQYF. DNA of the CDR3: TGTGCCAGCAGTTTAGGCGGATTCCAAGAGACCCAGTACTTC.

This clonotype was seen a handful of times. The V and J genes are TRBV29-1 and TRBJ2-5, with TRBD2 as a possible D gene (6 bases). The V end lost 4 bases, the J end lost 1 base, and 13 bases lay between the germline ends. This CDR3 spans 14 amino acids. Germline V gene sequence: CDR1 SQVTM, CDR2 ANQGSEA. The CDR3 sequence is CSVVWLAIQETQYF. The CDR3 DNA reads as TGCAGCGTTGTATGGCTAGCGATCCAAGAGACCCAGTACTTC.

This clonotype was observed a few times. CDR3 residues: CSVGSQQGNEKLFF. Written as DNA, the CDR3 is TGCAGCGTGGGCTCCCAGCAGGGAAATGAAAAACTGTTTTTT. The rearrangement uses TRBV29-1 and TRBJ1-4, with a tentative D call TRBD1 (5 bases). From germline, CDR1 is SQVTM and CDR2 ANQGSEA. The germline V and J ends were trimmed by 6 bases and 5 bases, with 16 bases remaining between them. There are 14 residues in the CDR3.

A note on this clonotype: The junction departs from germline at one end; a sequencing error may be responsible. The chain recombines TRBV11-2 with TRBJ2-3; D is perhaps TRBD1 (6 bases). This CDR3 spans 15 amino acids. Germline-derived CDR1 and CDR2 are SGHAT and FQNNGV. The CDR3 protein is CACSLEGDFADTQYF. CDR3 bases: TGTGCCTGCAGCTTAGAGGGGGATTTTGCAGATACGCAGTATTTT.

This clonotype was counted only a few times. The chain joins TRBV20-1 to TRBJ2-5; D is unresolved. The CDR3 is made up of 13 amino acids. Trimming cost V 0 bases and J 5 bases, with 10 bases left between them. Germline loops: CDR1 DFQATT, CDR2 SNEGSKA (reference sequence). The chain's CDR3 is CSAREWGSETQYF. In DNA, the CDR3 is TGCAGTGCTAGAGAGTGGGGTAGCGAGACCCAGTACTTC.

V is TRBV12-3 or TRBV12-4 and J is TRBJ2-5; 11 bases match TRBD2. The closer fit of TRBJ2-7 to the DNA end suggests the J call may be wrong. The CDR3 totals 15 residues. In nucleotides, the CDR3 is TGTGCCAGCGGGGTAGCGGGGGGGCCTTTTGGCGAGCAGTACTTC. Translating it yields CASGVAGGPFGEQYF.

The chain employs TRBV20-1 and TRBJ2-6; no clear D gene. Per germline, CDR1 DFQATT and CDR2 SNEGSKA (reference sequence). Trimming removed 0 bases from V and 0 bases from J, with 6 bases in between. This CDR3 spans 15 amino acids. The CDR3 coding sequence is TGCAGTGCTAGAGATCCAACCTCTGGGGCCAACGTCCTGACTTTC. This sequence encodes CSARDPTSGANVLTF.